Here is one TCR beta chain with its context. Its antigen is not known. This record comes from a study of OX40 agonist ivuxolimab in advanced cancers. General study findings and limits: Determination of antigen specificity was not performed for the expanded peripheral T cells. Low levels of normalized T-cell clonal expansion also appeared in some nonresponders.

The repertoire was sequenced with immunoSEQ multiplex PCR; TCRdb's copy has only in-frame clones and lacks some. Of 100,000 or so clones listed, approximately 84% are singletons. This CDR3 region has 15 residues. From germline, CDR1 is WSHSY and CDR2 SAAADI. Trimming removed 3 bases from V and 3 bases from J; junction bases left unmatched: 4. This TCR derives from an adult with an advanced solid tumor such as melanoma, head and neck, liver or kidney cancer. The rearrangement joins TRBV10-2 to TRBJ2-5; TRBD2 matches at 10 bases. The sample in question was CD4+ or CD8+ T cells sorted from blood, obtained in a trial of the OX40 agonist ivuxolimab. CDR3 sequence reads: CASSEPAGGKETQYF. The CDR3 bases are TGCGCCAGCAGTGAACCAGCGGGAGGGAAAGAGACCCAGTACTTC.